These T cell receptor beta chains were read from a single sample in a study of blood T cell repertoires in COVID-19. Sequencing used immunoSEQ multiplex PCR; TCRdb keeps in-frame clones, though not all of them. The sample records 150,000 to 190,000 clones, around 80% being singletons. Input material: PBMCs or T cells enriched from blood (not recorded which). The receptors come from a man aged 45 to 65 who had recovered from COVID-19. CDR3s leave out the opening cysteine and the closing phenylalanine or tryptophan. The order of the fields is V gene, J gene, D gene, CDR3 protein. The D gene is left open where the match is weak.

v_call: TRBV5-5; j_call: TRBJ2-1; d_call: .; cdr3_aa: ASSLDIEQF
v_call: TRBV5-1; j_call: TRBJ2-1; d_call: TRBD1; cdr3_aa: ASSSGQVRGEQF
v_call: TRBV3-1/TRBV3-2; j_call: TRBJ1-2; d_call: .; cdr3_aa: ASSLSDRNYGYT
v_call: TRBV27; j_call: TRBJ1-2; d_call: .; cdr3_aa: ASSLRGFTYGYT
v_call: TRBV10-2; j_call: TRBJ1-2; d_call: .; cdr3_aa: ASSTTPGYGYT
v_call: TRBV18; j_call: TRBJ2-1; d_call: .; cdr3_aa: ASSPGSLGTNEQF
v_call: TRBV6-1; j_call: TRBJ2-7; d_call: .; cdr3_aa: ASSEGALRYEQY
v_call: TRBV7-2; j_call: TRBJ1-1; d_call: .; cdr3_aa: ASSLNGGRVGTEAF
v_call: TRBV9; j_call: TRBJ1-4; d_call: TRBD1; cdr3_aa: ASSPEGAVNEKLF
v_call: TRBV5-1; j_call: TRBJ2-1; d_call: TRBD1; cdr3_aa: ASSIGQGYEQF
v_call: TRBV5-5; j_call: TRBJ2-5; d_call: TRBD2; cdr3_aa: ASSFSGGETQY
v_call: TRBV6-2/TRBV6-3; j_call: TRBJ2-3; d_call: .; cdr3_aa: ASSPRSTGDTQY
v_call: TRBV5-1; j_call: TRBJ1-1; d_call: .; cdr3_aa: ASSSDGRTEAF
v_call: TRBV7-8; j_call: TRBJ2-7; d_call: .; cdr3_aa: ASSSGSTYEQY
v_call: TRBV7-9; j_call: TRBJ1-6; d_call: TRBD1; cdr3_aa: ASRPNRGDNSPLH
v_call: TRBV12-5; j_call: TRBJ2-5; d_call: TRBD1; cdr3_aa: ASGPPTGQETQY
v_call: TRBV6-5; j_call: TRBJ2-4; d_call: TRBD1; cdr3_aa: ASSRDRNIQY
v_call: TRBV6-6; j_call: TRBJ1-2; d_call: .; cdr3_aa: ASSSEGGDGYT
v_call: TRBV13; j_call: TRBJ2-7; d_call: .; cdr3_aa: ASSLPGHYYEQY
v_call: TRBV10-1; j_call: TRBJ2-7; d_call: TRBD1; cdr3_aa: AVSGTVSYEQY
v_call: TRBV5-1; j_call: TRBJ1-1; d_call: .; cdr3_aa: ASSYRVGTEAF
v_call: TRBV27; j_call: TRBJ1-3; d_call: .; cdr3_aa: ASSLSGGGTNTIY
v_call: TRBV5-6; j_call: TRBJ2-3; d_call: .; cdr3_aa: ASSLITGGLSSTDTQY
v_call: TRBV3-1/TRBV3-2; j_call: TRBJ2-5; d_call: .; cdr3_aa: ASSQGAELRVTQY
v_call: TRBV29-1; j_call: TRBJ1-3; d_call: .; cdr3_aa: SAGHSGNTIY
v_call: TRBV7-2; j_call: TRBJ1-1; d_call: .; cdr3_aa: ASSLAAGPTEAF
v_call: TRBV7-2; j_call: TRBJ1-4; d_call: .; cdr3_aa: ASSSRRGEKLF
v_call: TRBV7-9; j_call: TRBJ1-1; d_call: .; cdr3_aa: ASSSNPGANTEAF
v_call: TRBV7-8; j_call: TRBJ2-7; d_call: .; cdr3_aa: ASSPRPGLSSYEQY
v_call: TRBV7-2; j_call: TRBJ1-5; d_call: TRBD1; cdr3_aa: ASSIRGQQPQH
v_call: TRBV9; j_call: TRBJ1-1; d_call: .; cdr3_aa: ASSVDGGRSEAF
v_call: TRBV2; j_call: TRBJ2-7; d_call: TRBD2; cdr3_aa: ASTRGLAGVSEQY
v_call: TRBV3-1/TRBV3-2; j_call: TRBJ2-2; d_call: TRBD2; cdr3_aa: ASSQDPRTSGELF
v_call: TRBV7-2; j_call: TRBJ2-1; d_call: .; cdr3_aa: ASSFRRTVDNEQF
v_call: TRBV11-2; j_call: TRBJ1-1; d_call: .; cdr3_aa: ASSLKANTEAF
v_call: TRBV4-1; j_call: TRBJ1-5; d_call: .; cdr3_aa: ASSQVIGGSNQPQH
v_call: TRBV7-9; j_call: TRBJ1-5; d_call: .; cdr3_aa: ASSFTGNHQPQH
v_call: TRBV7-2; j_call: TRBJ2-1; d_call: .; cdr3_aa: ASSLDRVRDEQF
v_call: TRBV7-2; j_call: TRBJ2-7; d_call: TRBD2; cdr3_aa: ASSEAGDLFEQY
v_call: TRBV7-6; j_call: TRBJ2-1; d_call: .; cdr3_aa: ASSLGLYNEQF
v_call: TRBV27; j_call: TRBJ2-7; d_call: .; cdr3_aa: ASSLWGGYEQY
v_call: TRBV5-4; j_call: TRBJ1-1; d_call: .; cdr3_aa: ASSLGGWGTTEAF
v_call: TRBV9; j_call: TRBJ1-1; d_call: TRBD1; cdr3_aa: ASSARDRGPMNTEAF
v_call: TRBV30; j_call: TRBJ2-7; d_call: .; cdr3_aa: AWSSFYEQY
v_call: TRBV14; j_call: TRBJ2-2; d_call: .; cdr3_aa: ASSLRSGLGGTGELF
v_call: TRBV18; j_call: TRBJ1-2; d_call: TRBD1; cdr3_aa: ASSPPDRGHYGYT
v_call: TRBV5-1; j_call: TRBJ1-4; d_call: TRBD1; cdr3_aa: ASSLMAGGSEKLF
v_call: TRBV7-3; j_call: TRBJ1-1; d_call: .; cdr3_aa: ASSPSGRMNTEAF
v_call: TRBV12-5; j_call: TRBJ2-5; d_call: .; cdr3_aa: ASGLAGGAGETQY
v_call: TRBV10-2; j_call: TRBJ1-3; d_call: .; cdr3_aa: ATSDSPGNTIY
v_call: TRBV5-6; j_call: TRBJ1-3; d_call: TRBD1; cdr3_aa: ASSVRTGPGNTIY
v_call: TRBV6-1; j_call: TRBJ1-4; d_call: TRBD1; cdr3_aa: ASSEAAWGQGEREKLF
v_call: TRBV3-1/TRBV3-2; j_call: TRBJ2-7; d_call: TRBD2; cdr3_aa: ASSQVRASGAGEQY
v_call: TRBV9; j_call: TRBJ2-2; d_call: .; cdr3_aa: ASSSGQVLLGELF
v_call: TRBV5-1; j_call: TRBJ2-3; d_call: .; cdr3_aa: ASREAGTSTDTQY
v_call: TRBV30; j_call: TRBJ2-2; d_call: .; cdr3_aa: AWSPRGPGRTGELF
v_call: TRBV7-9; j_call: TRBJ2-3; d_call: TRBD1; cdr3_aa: ASSRTGGWDTQY
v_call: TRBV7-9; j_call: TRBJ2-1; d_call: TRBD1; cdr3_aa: ASSLVTGGPYNEQF
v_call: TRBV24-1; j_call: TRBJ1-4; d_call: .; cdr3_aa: ATSDLTGLGEKLF
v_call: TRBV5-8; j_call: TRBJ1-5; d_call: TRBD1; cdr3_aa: ASSSVGGKQPQH